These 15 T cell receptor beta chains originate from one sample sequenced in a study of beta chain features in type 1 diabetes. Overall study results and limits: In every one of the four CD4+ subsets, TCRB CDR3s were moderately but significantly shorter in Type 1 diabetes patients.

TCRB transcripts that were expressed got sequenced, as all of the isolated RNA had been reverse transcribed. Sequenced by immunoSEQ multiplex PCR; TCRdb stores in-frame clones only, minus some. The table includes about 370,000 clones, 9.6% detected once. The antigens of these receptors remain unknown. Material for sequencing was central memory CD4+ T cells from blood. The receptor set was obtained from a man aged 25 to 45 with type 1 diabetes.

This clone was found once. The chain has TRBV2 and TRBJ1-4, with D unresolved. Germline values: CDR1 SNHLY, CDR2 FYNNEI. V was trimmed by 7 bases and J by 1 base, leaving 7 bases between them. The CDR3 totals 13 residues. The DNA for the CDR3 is TGTGCCAGCAAAGTGGAAACTAATGAAAAACTGTTTTTT. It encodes CASKVETNEKLFF.

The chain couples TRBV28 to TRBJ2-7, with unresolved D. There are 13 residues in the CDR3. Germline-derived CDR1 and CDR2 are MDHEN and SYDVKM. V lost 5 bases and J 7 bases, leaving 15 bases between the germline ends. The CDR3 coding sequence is TGTGCCAGCAGTCCCAACCAGGACGGGGAGCAGTACTTC. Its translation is CASSPNQDGEQYF.

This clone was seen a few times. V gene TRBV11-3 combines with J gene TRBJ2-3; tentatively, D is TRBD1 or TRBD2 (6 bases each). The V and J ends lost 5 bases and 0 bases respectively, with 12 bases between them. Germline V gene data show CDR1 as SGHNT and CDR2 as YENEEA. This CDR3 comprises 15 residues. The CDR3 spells CASSLRGLSTDTQYF. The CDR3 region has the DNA TGTGCCAGCAGCCTACGGGGGCTGAGCACAGATACGCAGTATTTT.

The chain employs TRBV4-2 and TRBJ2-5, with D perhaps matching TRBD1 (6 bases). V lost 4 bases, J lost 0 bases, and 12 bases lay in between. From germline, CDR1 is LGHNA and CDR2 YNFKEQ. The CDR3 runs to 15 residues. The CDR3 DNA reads TGTGCCAGCAGCCCAGGGACATACGACCAAGAGACCCAGTACTTC. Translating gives CASSPGTYDQETQYF.

CDR3 sequence reads: CASSSLTGGALYF. The CDR3 DNA reads as TGTGCCAGCAGTTCGCTAACAGGGGGCGCCCTGTACTTC. V and J are TRBV27 and TRBJ2-7; 9 bases are shared with TRBD1. Trimming removed 4 bases from V and 12 bases from J; junction bases left unmatched: 10. This CDR3 region has 13 residues. Per germline, CDR1 MNHEY and CDR2 SMNVEV (reference sequence).

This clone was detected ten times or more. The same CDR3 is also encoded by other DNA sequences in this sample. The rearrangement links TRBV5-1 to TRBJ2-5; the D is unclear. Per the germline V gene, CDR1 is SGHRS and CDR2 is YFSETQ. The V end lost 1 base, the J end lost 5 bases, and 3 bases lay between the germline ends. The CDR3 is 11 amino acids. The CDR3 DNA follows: TGCGCCAGCAGCTTGACCGAGACCCAGTACTTC. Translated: CASSLTETQYF.

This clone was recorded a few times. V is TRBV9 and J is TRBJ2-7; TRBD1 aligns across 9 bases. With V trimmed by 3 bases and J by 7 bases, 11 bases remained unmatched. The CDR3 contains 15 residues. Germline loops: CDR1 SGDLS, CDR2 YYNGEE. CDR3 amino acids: CASSASLQGAGEQYF. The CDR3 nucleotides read TGTGCCAGCAGCGCTTCCTTACAGGGGGCGGGGGAGCAGTACTTC.

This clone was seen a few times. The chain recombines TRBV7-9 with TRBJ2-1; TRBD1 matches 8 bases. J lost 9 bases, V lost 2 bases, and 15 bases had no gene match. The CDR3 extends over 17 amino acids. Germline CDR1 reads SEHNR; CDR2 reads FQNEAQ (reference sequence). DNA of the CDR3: TGTGCCAGCAGCTTAATTCCTTTGGGGAAGACAGGGGCTGAGCAGTTCTTC. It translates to CASSLIPLGKTGAEQFF.

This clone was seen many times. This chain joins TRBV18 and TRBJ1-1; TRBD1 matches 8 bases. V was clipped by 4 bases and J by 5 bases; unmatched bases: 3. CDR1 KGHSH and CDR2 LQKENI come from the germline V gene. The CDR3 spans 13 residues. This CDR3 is CASSQQGATEAFF. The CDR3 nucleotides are TGTGCCAGCTCACAGCAGGGGGCAACTGAAGCTTTCTTT. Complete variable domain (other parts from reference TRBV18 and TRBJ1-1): NAGVMQNPRHLVRRRGQEARLRCSPMKGHSHVYWYRQLPEEGLKFMVYLQKENIIDESGMPKERFSAEFPKEGPSILRIQQVVRGDSAAYFCASSQQGATEAFFGQGTRLTVV.

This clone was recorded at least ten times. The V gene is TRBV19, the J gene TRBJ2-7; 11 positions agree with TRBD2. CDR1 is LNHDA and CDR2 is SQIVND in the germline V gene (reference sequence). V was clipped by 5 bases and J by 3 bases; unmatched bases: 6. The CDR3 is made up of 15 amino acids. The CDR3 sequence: CASSASGTSGYEQYF. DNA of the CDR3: TGTGCCAGTAGTGCTTCCGGGACTAGCGGCTACGAGCAGTACTTC.

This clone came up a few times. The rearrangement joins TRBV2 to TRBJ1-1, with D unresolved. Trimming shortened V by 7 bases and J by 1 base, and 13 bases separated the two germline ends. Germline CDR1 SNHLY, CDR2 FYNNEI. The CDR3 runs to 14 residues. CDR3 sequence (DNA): TGTGCCAGCATTAGGGCGGCCACGAACACTGAAGCTTTCTTT. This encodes CASIRAATNTEAFF.

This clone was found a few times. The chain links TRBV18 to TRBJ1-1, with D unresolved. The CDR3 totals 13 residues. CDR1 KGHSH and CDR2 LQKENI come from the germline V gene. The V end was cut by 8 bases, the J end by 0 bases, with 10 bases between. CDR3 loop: CASQTTVNTEAFF. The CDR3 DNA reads TGTGCCAGCCAAACTACAGTGAACACTGAAGCTTTCTTT.

CDR3 sequence: CASTRSGSGYNEQFF. The CDR3 coding sequence is TGTGCCAGCACCCGTAGCGGGAGTGGGTACAATGAGCAGTTCTTC. The chain has TRBV6-4 and TRBJ2-1, with 9 nucleotides matching TRBD2. V was pared by 7 bases and J by 4 bases, with 8 bases of the junction left unmatched. The CDR3 has 15 residues. Germline loops: CDR1 MRHNA, CDR2 SNTAGT.

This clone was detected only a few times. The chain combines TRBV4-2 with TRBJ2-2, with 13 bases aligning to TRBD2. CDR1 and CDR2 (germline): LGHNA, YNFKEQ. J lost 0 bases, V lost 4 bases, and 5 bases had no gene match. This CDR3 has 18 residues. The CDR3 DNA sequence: TGTGCCAGCAGCCCTTGGACTAGCGGGAGTCCGAACACCGGGGAGCTGTTTTTT. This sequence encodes CASSPWTSGSPNTGELFF.

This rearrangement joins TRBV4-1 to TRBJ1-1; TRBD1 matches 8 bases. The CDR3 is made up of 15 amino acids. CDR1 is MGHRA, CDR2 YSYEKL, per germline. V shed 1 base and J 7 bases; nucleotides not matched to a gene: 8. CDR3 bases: TGCGCCAGCAGCCAAGGCGCACAGGGGGACCTTGAAGCTTTCTTT. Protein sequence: CASSQGAQGDLEAFF.